This is a list of T cell receptor beta chains from one sample in a study of response to subunit inactivated influenza vaccine. TCRdb re-derived calls from the RT-PCR reads in MiXCR, one entry per CDR3 protein. The table has around 750,000 distinct CDR3 sequences, 21% seen once. Sequences were derived from PBMCs from blood, sampled more than 4 days after vaccination. The receptor source for this set is a man over 45 who received an inactivated influenza vaccine. CDR3s include the opening cysteine and the closing phenylalanine or tryptophan. The D gene is left open where the match is weak. Clone size appears in some rows only: once, few, many, or a class for an expanded clone.

>TRBJ2-7|TRBV5-5|TRBD2|once
TGTGCCAGCAGATTTGGGACTAGGGACTTATACGAGCAGTACTTC
CASRFGTRDLYEQYF
>TRBJ2-7|TRBV12-3/TRBV12-4|TRBD1|NA
TGTGCCAGCACCGTCGACAGGGGCTACTACGAGCAGTACTTC
CASTVDRGYYEQYF
>TRBJ2-7|TRBV7-8|NA|few
TGTGCCAGCAGCTTATTTGTCGGGAGTTACGAGCAGTACTTC
CASSLFVGSYEQYF
>TRBJ1-6|TRBV2|NA|few
TGTGCCAGCACGCAGAATTCACCCCTCCACTTT
CASTQNSPLHF
>TRBJ2-7|TRBV11-1|TRBD1|NA
TGTGCCAGCAGCCCTGCCCGGACAGGGTTCTACGAGCAGTACTTC
CASSPARTGFYEQYF
>TRBJ2-7|TRBV6-5|NA|NA
TGTGCCAGCAGTTATGTGACAGGCTACGAGCAGTACTTC
CASSYVTGYEQYF
>TRBJ1-4|TRBV20-1|NA|NA
TGCAGTGCTAGAGATAGAAGGGACATTGGAGAAAAACTGTTTTTT
CSARDRRDIGEKLFF
>TRBJ2-2|TRBV28|TRBD1|few
TGTGCCACCGATAAAGAGGGGGCGGGCACCGGGGAGCTGTTTTTT
CATDKEGAGTGELFF
>TRBJ2-5|TRBV7-2|TRBD1|few
TGTGCCAGCCGATACAGGGGGAACCAAGAGACCCAGTACTTC
CASRYRGNQETQYF
>TRBJ2-2|TRBV12-3/TRBV12-4|NA|NA
TGTGCCAGCAGTGACAGATCCCCCGCGGGCACGAACACCGGGGAGCTGTTTTTT
CASSDRSPAGTNTGELFF
>TRBJ2-1|TRBV4-2|NA|NA
TGTGCCAGCAGCCAAGACAGCGGACTCTACAATGAGCAGTTCTTC
CASSQDSGLYNEQFF
>TRBJ1-4|TRBV29-1|NA|few
TGCAGCGGCATCAAGGGTGAAAAACTGTTTTTT
CSGIKGEKLFF
>TRBJ2-7|TRBV20-1|NA|few
TGCAGTGCTAGATGGCGGGAATCCACCTACGAGCAGTACTTC
CSARWRESTYEQYF
>TRBJ2-3|TRBV20-1|NA|NA
TGCAGTGCTAGAGATTTTAGCGGAACCTACACAGATACGCAGTATTTT
CSARDFSGTYTDTQYF
>TRBJ2-7|TRBV20-1|NA|NA
TGCAGTGCAAAAGTGTGGCCCTACGAGCAGTACTTC
CSAKVWPYEQYF
>TRBJ2-5|TRBV20-1|NA|few
TGCAGTGCTAGAGATTCTTGGCTGGCCGAGACCCAGTACTTC
CSARDSWLAETQYF
>TRBJ1-2|TRBV6-5|NA|few
TGTGCCAGCAGTTCGACCCAGCAGGGTGGCTACACCTTC
CASSSTQQGGYTF
>TRBJ1-5|TRBV15|NA|few
TGTGCCACCATCAACACCCGCGAAATATGGGCCGGGGGAAGCAATCAGCCCCAGCATTTT
CATINTREIWAGGSNQPQHF
>TRBJ1-6|TRBV6-5|NA|few
TGTGCCAGCAGTTTCTCCGGGACCCACAATTCACCCCTCCACTTT
CASSFSGTHNSPLHF
>TRBJ1-1|TRBV29-1|TRBD1|NA
TGCAGCGTGGAGGGACAGGGGAAGAGTTCGGCTTTCTTT
CSVEGQGKSSAFF
>TRBJ2-7|TRBV27|NA|few
TGTGCCAGCAGCCATCTAGACGGCTACGAGCAGTACTTC
CASSHLDGYEQYF
>TRBJ2-4|TRBV29-1|NA|NA
TGCAGCGTTGAATGGGGGCGGGGAAACATTCAGTACTTC
CSVEWGRGNIQYF
>TRBJ1-2|TRBV7-9|TRBD1|NA
TGTGCCAGCAGCTTACCCGGACAGGGGGGCTACACCTTC
CASSLPGQGGYTF
>TRBJ2-2|TRBV6-2/TRBV6-3|TRBD1|NA
TGTGCCAGCAGCGGACAGGGTAGAGTCACCGGGGAGCTGTTTTTT
CASSGQGRVTGELFF
>TRBJ2-3|TRBV7-8|NA|NA
TGTGCCAGCAGCTTAAGGAGAACTTACACAGATACGCAGTATTTT
CASSLRRTYTDTQYF
>TRBJ2-5|TRBV7-9|TRBD2|few
TGTGCCAGCAGCTTAGAACGAGCGGGAGGACAAGAGACCCAGTACTTC
CASSLERAGGQETQYF
>TRBJ1-4|TRBV6-2/TRBV6-3|NA|once
TGTGCCATACAATGGAGAGTTTTT
CAIQWRVF
>TRBJ2-3|TRBV7-2|NA|NA
TGTGCCAGCAGACTTGAGCCTACAGATACGCAGTATTTT
CASRLEPTDTQYF
>TRBJ2-1|TRBV24-1|NA|many
TGTGCCACCAGTGACCCGAGAGGGGGGTTTAACAATGAGCAGTTCTTC
CATSDPRGGFNNEQFF
>TRBJ2-7|TRBV3-1|NA|NA
TGTGCCAGCAGCCCCGGAATAGTATCCTACGAGCAGTACTTC
CASSPGIVSYEQYF
>TRBJ2-1|TRBV7-9|TRBD1|NA
TGTGCCAGCAGCCCCGGGACAGGGAATGACAATGAGCAGTTCTTC
CASSPGTGNDNEQFF